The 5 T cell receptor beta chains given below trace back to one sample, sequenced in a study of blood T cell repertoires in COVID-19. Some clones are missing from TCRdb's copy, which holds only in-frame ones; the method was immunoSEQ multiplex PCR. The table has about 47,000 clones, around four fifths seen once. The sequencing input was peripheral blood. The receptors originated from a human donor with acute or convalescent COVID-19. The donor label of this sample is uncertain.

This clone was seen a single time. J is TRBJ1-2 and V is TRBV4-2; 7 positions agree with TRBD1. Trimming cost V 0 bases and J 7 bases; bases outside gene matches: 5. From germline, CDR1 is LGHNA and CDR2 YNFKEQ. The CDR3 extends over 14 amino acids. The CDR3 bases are TGTGCCAGCAGCCAAGATCAGGGGGTGAGTGGCTACACCTTC. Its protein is CASSQDQGVSGYTF.

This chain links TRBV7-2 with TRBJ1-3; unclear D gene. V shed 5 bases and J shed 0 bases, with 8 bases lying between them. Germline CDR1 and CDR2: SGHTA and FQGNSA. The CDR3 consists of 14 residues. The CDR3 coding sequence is TGTGCCAGCAGCCCACAGAGCTCTGGAAACACCATATATTTT. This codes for CASSPQSSGNTIYF.

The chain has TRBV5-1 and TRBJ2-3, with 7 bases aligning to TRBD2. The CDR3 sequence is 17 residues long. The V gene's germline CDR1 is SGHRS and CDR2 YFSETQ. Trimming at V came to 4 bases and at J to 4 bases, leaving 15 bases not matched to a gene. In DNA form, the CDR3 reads TGCGCCAGCAGCCCAGTGGTGGGGGGGAGAAGGCCAGATACGCAGTATTTT. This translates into CASSPVVGGRRPDTQYF.

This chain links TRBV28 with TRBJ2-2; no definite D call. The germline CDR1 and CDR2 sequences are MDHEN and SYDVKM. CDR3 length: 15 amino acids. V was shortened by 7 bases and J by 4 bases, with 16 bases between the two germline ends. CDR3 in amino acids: CASKRLAAFTGELFF. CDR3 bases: TGTGCCAGCAAGAGGTTGGCGGCCTTCACCGGGGAGCTGTTTTTT. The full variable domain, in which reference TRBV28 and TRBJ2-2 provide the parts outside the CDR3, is DVKVTQSSRYLVKRTGEKVFLECVQDMDHENMFWYRQDPGLGLRLIYFSYDVKMKEKGDIPEGYSVSREKKERFSLILESASTNQTSMYLCASKRLAAFTGELFFGEGSRLTVL.

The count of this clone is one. Here the CDR3 DNA reads TGTGCCAGCAGCTCCGGACTAGCGGGGGCGGGGACCGGGGAGCTGTTTTTT. Protein sequence: CASSSGLAGAGTGELFF. The chain uses TRBV7-6 and TRBJ2-2; 13 bases are shared with TRBD2. V gave up 4 bases and J gave up 5 bases; unmatched junction bases: 7. Germline V gives CDR1 SGHVS, CDR2 FNYEAQ. This CDR3 region has 17 residues.